Sequencing of this T cell receptor (beta chain) was carried out in a study of Ad26.COV2.S vaccination and SARS-CoV-2 variants. On the study more broadly: Intramuscular Ad26.COV2.S doses were given once or twice, 56 days apart. Whole-study findings and limits: The placebo group had lower spike-specific TCR breadth than the vaccine recipients did.

Treatment given: about 20 received Ad26.COV2.S at low or high dose, single or two shots; about 5 received placebo; per-sample allocation not given. Material that was analyzed had been drawn on day 63 after the first vaccine or placebo injection. CDR1 and CDR2 from the germline V gene are SGHNT and YENEEA. V gave up 4 bases and J gave up 5 bases, with 10 bases separating them. This CDR3 contains 13 residues. As concerns this clone: Its matching antigen is unknown.

Here immunoSEQ multiplex PCR was the method, and the copy in TCRdb shows in-frame clones only, minus some. The top ten clones hold about 8% of a sample with approximately 350,000 clones, around four fifths of them seen once. The sequencing here drew on peripheral blood, taken in a trial of Ad26.COV2.S vaccine versus placebo. This receptor was identified in a person aged 18-65 years who received the Ad26.COV2.S COVID-19 vaccine or a placebo. This sequence joins TRBV11-3 and TRBJ2-3; no reliable D call. The CDR3 is CASSSGPGDTQYF. The CDR3 nucleotides are TGTGCCAGCAGCTCCGGACCAGGAGATACGCAGTATTTT.